Shown below are 26 T cell receptor beta chains from a single sample sequenced in a study of blood T cells in healthy people across ages. Sample-barcoded 5' priming and a J-beta primer mix drove a second PCR of about 6 to 12 cycles. TCRdb re-called the 5' RACE reads through MiXCR, storing one row per CDR3 protein. The sample has about 1.1 million distinct CDR3 sequences; 35% to 40% are singletons. The sample taken for sequencing was blood. Every receptor here comes from a man younger than 30 in good health.

The gene calls are TRBV7-9 and TRBJ2-5; D remains unclear. This CDR3 has 15 residues. V was shortened by 4 bases and J by 2 bases, with 14 bases between the two germline ends. From germline, CDR1 is SEHNR and CDR2 FQNEAQ (reference sequence). CDR3 protein: CASSSPWLEQETQYF. CDR3 bases: TGTGCCAGCAGCTCACCCTGGCTCGAGCAAGAGACCCAGTACTTC.

V gene TRBV3-1 combines with J gene TRBJ1-4; D is undetermined. V was shortened by 0 bases and J by 7 bases, with 12 bases between the two germline ends. The CDR3 has 15 residues. The germline gives CDR1 LGHDT, CDR2 YNNKEL (reference sequence). Here the CDR3 DNA reads TGTGCCAGCAGCCAAGAGTGGATATTTCGTGAAAAACTGTTTTTT. Translating it yields CASSQEWIFREKLFF.

The chain recombines TRBV29-1 with TRBJ2-2, with no clear D. The CDR3 is 14 residues long. Trimming removed 1 base from V and 0 bases from J, with 6 bases in between. Germline assignment: CDR1 SQVTM and CDR2 ANQGSEA. Here the CDR3 DNA reads TGCAGCGTTGAAGGGACGGCGAACACCGGGGAGCTGTTTTTT. It codes for CSVEGTANTGELFF.

This clonotype was observed a few times. V and J are TRBV5-5 and TRBJ1-5; D uncertain. Germline V gene data show CDR1 as SGHKS and CDR2 as YYEKEE (reference sequence). V lost 5 bases, J lost 2 bases, and 14 bases lay in between. This CDR3 comprises 15 residues. CDR3 in amino acids: CASSPTRAGNQPQHF. The CDR3 region has the DNA TGTGCCAGCAGTCCGACGCGGGCGGGCAATCAGCCCCAGCATTTT.

The rearrangement joins TRBV4-2 to TRBJ2-7; 8 nucleotides line up with TRBD2. CDR1 LGHNA and CDR2 YNFKEQ come from the germline V gene. The CDR3 loop spans 15 amino acids. Losses at the gene ends were 3 bases for V and 1 base for J; bases not matched to a gene: 5. The CDR3 region has the DNA TGTGCCAGCAGCCAGTCACTAGCGGCTTCCTACGAGCAGTACTTC. Protein product: CASSQSLAASYEQYF.

The chain recombines TRBV7-2 with TRBJ2-7, with D tentatively TRBD2 (5 bases). The J call could be wrong; TRBJ2-5 is a better fit for the DNA end. Germline-derived CDR1 and CDR2 are SGHTA and FQGNSA. The CDR3 has 14 residues. Here the CDR3 DNA reads TGTGCCAGCAGTCCCGGGGTGCTAGGCGAGACCCAGTACTTC. It encodes CASSPGVLGETQYF.

This clonotype came up a few times. CDR3 nucleotide sequence: TGTGCCAGCAGTGAATATGGCGGGGGGTCCACAGATACGCAGTATTTT. It yields the protein CASSEYGGGSTDTQYF. The V call is TRBV25-1, the J call TRBJ2-3; 8 nucleotides agree with TRBD2. The CDR3 sequence is 16 residues long. Per germline, CDR1 MGHDK and CDR2 SYGVNS. V lost 0 bases, J lost 2 bases, and 4 bases stayed unmatched.

The V call is TRBV6-2 or TRBV6-3, the J call TRBJ1-2, with D hard to call. V was cut by 0 bases and J by 4 bases, with 15 bases left in between. Germline CDR1 reads MNHEY; CDR2 reads SVGEGT. CDR3 length: 16 residues. CDR3 sequence: CASSYSGVSATYGYTF. In DNA form, the CDR3 reads TGTGCCAGCAGTTACTCTGGGGTGTCCGCGACCTATGGCTACACCTTC.

This clonotype was seen more than once but under ten times. The genes are TRBV10-3 and TRBJ1-4, with D perhaps TRBD1 (6 bases). The CDR3 consists of 15 residues. Germline-derived CDR1 and CDR2 are ENHRY and SYGVKD. Between the trimmed V and J ends, which lost 3 bases and 2 bases, there was a span of 10 bases. CDR3 nucleotide sequence: TGTGCCATCAGTGATCAGGGGTTGACTAATGAAAAACTGTTTTTT. The encoded protein is CAISDQGLTNEKLFF.

This clonotype was seen repeatedly, ten times or more. This chain links TRBV6-5 with TRBJ2-5; the match to TRBD1 covers 10 bases. The CDR3 has 19 amino acids. The V segment lost 2 bases and the J segment 5 bases; nucleotides outside the gene matches: 17. Germline-derived CDR1 and CDR2 are MNHEY and SVGAGI. CDR3 in DNA: TGTGCCAGCAGTTACACGACGACAGGGGGCGTCGAAGTTTGGGAGACCCAGTACTTC. Residues: CASSYTTTGGVEVWETQYF.

A few counts support this clonotype. This chain connects TRBV20-1 to TRBJ1-2; tentative D call: TRBD1 (6 bases). V lost 1 base, J lost 2 bases, and 14 bases lay in between. The CDR3 consists of 15 residues. Germline V gives CDR1 DFQATT, CDR2 SNEGSKA (reference sequence). The chain's CDR3 is CSARAGATPNYGYTF. The CDR3 DNA reads TGCAGTGCTAGAGCGGGGGCCACCCCGAACTATGGCTACACCTTC.

Only a few counts were recorded for this clonotype. The chain uses TRBV3-1 and TRBJ2-3; D call uncertain. Trimming pared 0 bases from V and 2 bases from J, leaving 6 bases between. The CDR3 loop spans 14 amino acids. Germline values: CDR1 LGHDT, CDR2 YNNKEL (reference sequence). The CDR3 loop reads CASSQDAPTDTQYF. CDR3 DNA: TGTGCCAGCAGCCAAGATGCCCCCACAGATACGCAGTATTTT.

In its sample, this clonotype was seen a few times. This chain joins TRBV6-5 and TRBJ1-2; weak D call: TRBD1 (5 bases). The CDR3 consists of 11 residues. The germline CDR1 and CDR2 sequences are MNHEY and SVGAGI. Trimming pared 10 bases from V and 6 bases from J, leaving 12 bases between. CDR3 residues: CATYGGNGYTF. In DNA form, the CDR3 reads TGTGCCACCTATGGGGGGAATGGCTACACCTTC.

V is TRBV25-1 and J is TRBJ1-2, with D uncertain. CDR1 MGHDK and CDR2 SYGVNS come from the germline V gene. The CDR3 is 13 residues long. Between the trimmed V and J ends, which lost 6 bases and 8 bases, there was a span of 16 bases. This CDR3 reads CASSNFRYEGYTF. CDR3 coding DNA: TGTGCCAGCAGCAACTTCCGCTATGAGGGCTACACCTTC.

The V and J genes are TRBV5-1 and TRBJ2-3; D is perhaps TRBD1 or TRBD2 (6 bases each). The CDR3 covers 13 residues. Germline CDR1 and CDR2: SGHRS and YFSETQ. V was cut by 4 bases and J by 5 bases, with 11 bases left in between. The CDR3 sequence: CASSPGGGDTQYF. In nucleotides, the CDR3 is TGCGCCAGCAGCCCCGGAGGGGGAGATACGCAGTATTTT.

This clonotype has a handful of counts. The V call is TRBV5-1, the J call TRBJ2-1; a weak D match, TRBD1 (5 bases). The tail of the sequence fits TRBJ2-7 better, so the J call may be wrong. The CDR3 length is 16 residues. Germline V gives CDR1 SGHRS, CDR2 YFSETQ. CDR3 in DNA: TGCGCCAGCAGCTTGCCAGGGCAAAGCTCCTACAATGAGCAGTACTTC. This sequence encodes CASSLPGQSSYNEQYF.

This clonotype appeared a few times. Here the CDR3 DNA reads TGTGCCAGCAGCTGGGGACCGACGACGACGTCTAATGAAAAACTGTTTTTT. Translated, it gives CASSWGPTTTSNEKLFF. This chain links TRBV5-6 with TRBJ1-4, with D perhaps TRBD1 (5 bases). The V and J ends lost 3 bases and 3 bases respectively, with 18 bases between them. The CDR3 covers 17 residues. Germline-derived CDR1 and CDR2 are SGHDT and YYEEEE.

The chain carries TRBV19 and TRBJ1-2; no clear D. The CDR3 sequence is 11 residues long. In germline, CDR1 is LNHDA, CDR2 SQIVND (reference sequence). V shed 9 bases and J shed 8 bases, with 13 bases lying between them. CDR3: CASHLGWGYTF. Written as DNA, the CDR3 is TGTGCCAGCCACCTCGGTTGGGGCTACACCTTC.

The rearrangement links TRBV6-6 to TRBJ2-1, with a weak D call TRBD2 (6 bases). Per the germline V gene, CDR1 is MNHNY and CDR2 is SVGAGI (reference sequence). V lost 8 bases and J 10 bases, leaving 15 bases between the germline ends. The CDR3 runs 12 residues. In DNA form, the CDR3 reads TGTGCCAGCGGGGAGGTATCATGGGAGCAGTTCTTC. Encoded protein: CASGEVSWEQFF.

The gene calls are TRBV18 and TRBJ2-3; 9 positions match TRBD1. The J segment lost 1 base and the V segment lost 1 base, leaving 15 bases of the junction unmatched. The CDR3 extends over 20 amino acids. The germline V gene has CDR1 KGHSH and CDR2 LQKENI. CDR3 nucleotides: TGTGCCAGCTCACCACAAGACTATCCCGGGACAGGGTCGGGCACAGATACGCAGTATTTT. This encodes CASSPQDYPGTGSGTDTQYF.

The chain employs TRBV24-1 and TRBJ2-3; D is perhaps TRBD1 (5 bases). CDR1 KGHDR and CDR2 SFDVKD come from the germline V gene. The CDR3 runs 16 residues. Trimming cost V 4 bases and J 1 base, with 14 bases left between them. CDR3 DNA sequence: TGTGCCACCAGTGAGCCAGGGTTGGAAGGCACAGATACGCAGTATTTT. Residues: CATSEPGLEGTDTQYF.

The chain links TRBV20-1 to TRBJ1-1; D is uncertain. CDR3 size: 13 residues. Germline-derived CDR1 and CDR2 are DFQATT and SNEGSKA (reference sequence). Trimming removed 5 bases from V and 5 bases from J, with 15 bases in between. The CDR3 here is CSALRAGRTEAFF. Here the CDR3 DNA reads TGCAGTGCTCTCCGCGCGGGTAGGACTGAAGCTTTCTTT.

This chain links TRBV12-5 with TRBJ2-2; D gene unclear. Germline CDR1 LGHNT, CDR2 FRNRAP. Trimming took 2 bases from V and 2 from J, leaving 6 bases between them. The CDR3 totals 14 residues. CDR3: CASGLPVNTGELFF. CDR3 bases: TGTGCTAGTGGTTTGCCAGTAAACACCGGGGAGCTGTTTTTT.

The genes are TRBV7-2 and TRBJ2-3, with 12 bases matching TRBD2. Germline CDR1 SGHTA, CDR2 FQGNSA. This CDR3 has 15 amino acids. J was trimmed by 7 bases and V by 4 bases; bases with no gene match: 6. CDR3 DNA: TGTGCCAGCAGCTCTAGCGGGGGGGCCTCTTATACGCAGTATTTT. It translates to CASSSSGGASYTQYF.

The rearrangement uses TRBV5-1 and TRBJ2-3; possible D gene TRBD1, 6 bases. The CDR3 is 15 amino acids. Per germline, CDR1 SGHRS and CDR2 YFSETQ. V lost 4 bases and J 3 bases, leaving 15 bases between the germline ends. CDR3 amino acids: CASSTKSGQTDTQYF. The CDR3 DNA follows: TGCGCCAGCAGCACTAAATCGGGACAAACAGATACGCAGTATTTT.

This rearrangement joins TRBV10-2 to TRBJ2-1; D might be TRBD1 (6 bases). CDR3 length: 14 amino acids. Germline V gene lookup returns CDR1 WSHSY and CDR2 SAAADI. Trimming left V 5 bases short and J 5 bases short, with 13 bases between. As DNA, the CDR3 is TGCGCCAGCAGTTACGCAGGGGAGAACAATGAGCAGTTCTTC. Its protein product is CASSYAGENNEQFF.